The 10 T cell receptor beta chains below were found in one sample sequenced in a study of T cells in Graves' hyperthyroidism and ophthalmopathy. The CDR3 regions of TCR beta were amplified from RNA transcripts. Using the HTBI primer set, a first-round RT-PCR was run on the TCR CDR3. Via MiXCR, TCRdb re-called the multiplex PCR reads, giving one row per CDR3 protein. The sample has approximately 600,000 distinct CDR3 sequences, 14% seen once. Sequencing used blood. The receptor set was obtained from a woman younger than 30 with Graves' ophthalmopathy.

This clonotype was found many times. The chain carries TRBV7-8 and TRBJ2-7, with D unclear. Germline-derived CDR1 and CDR2 are SGHVS and FQNEAQ. The CDR3 has 16 residues. Trimming took off 6 bases at V and 2 bases at J, with 20 bases between the two ends. CDR3 nucleotide sequence: TGTGCCAGCAGACCCCCCGAACCCAGCCAAACCTACGAGCAGTACTTC. This gives the protein CASRPPEPSQTYEQYF.

This clonotype was found a few times. The chain recombines TRBV18 with TRBJ2-7; tentative D call: TRBD1 (6 bases). The CDR3 spans 17 residues. V was trimmed by 0 bases and J by 0 bases, leaving 15 bases between them. Germline V gene lookup returns CDR1 KGHSH and CDR2 LQKENI. The DNA for the CDR3 is TGTGCCAGCTCACCACCTCGAGCAGGGGCGAGCTCCTACGAGCAGTACTTC. This codes for CASSPPRAGASSYEQYF.

This clonotype was seen a handful of times. DNA for the CDR3: TGTGCCAGCAGCTTATTGGGGTGGGACGGCTACACCTTC. Translation gives CASSLLGWDGYTF. The gene calls are TRBV7-3 and TRBJ1-2; tentative D call: TRBD1 (5 bases). Germline V gene data show CDR1 as SGHTA and CDR2 as FQGTGA. The V gene lost 2 bases and the J gene lost 8 bases, with 12 bases spanning the gap. The CDR3 spans 13 residues.

This clonotype was seen ten or more times. The J gene is TRBJ2-5, the V gene TRBV12-3 or TRBV12-4, with D hard to call. This CDR3 is 15 amino acids long. V gave up 5 bases and J gave up 5 bases, with 18 bases separating them. Written as DNA, the CDR3 is TGTGCCAGCAGTAGAGAAGGGAACACAAGGGAGACCCAGTACTTC. It codes for CASSREGNTRETQYF.

This clonotype was recorded many times. The chain joins TRBV2 to TRBJ1-5, with 7 bases matching TRBD1. V lost 1 base and J lost 9; bases outside the gene matches: 6. The CDR3 covers 14 residues. Germline CDR1 SNHLY, CDR2 FYNNEI. DNA of the CDR3: TGTGCCAGCAGTGAAGGACAGGGCGCGAGGCCCCAGCATTTT. It specifies CASSEGQGARPQHF.

This clonotype was detected ten times or more. This rearrangement joins TRBV11-2 to TRBJ2-1; D call uncertain. Germline V gene sequence: CDR1 SGHAT, CDR2 FQNNGV. The CDR3 loop spans 12 amino acids. Trimming stripped 1 base from V and 8 bases from J, with 6 bases between. This CDR3 reads CASSLVGDEQFF. CDR3 bases: TGTGCCAGCAGCTTAGTTGGGGATGAGCAGTTCTTC.

This clonotype occurred many times. J is TRBJ1-1 and V is TRBV3-1; D gene ambiguous. The CDR3 has 13 amino acids. The germline CDR1 and CDR2 sequences are LGHDT and YNNKEL (reference sequence). Between the trimmed V and J ends, which lost 3 bases and 5 bases, there was a span of 10 bases. The CDR3 reads CASSQEQRTEAFF. DNA for the CDR3: TGTGCCAGCAGCCAGGAACAGAGGACTGAAGCTTTCTTT.

The V call is TRBV4-1, the J call TRBJ1-5, with 10 bases that match TRBD1. Germline CDR1 and CDR2: MGHRA and YSYEKL. The CDR3 totals 17 residues. V trimming: 3 bases; J trimming: 5 bases; junction bases outside the gene matches: 10. DNA for the CDR3: TGCGCCAGCAGCCACGCGAGACAGGGGGCTAGTCATCAGCCCCAGCATTTT. It specifies CASSHARQGASHQPQHF.

This clonotype was picked up a small number of times. Here the CDR3 reads CASRTGLAGDYEQYF. CDR3 DNA sequence: TGTGCCAGTAGGACTGGACTAGCGGGAGACTACGAGCAGTACTTC. V is TRBV19 and J is TRBJ2-7; 13 nucleotides agree with TRBD2. The CDR3 consists of 15 residues. After removal of 6 bases from V and 3 bases from J, the junction contained 5 bases not matched to a gene. In germline, CDR1 is LNHDA, CDR2 SQIVND (reference sequence). Variable domain in full (rest from reference TRBV19 and TRBJ2-7): DGGITQSPKYLFRKEGQNVTLSCEQNLNHDAMYWYRQDPGQGLRLIYYSQIVNDFQKGDIAEGYSVSREKKESFPLTVTSAQKNPTAFYLCASRTGLAGDYEQYFGPGTRLTVT.

This clonotype was counted at least ten times. The chain combines TRBV9 with TRBJ2-3, with D unresolved. The CDR3 runs 16 residues. V shed 4 bases and J shed 0 bases, with 15 bases lying between them. Germline V gives CDR1 SGDLS, CDR2 YYNGEE. DNA for the CDR3: TGTGCCAGCAGCCCCCCGATGGGTCGGAGCACAGATACGCAGTATTTT. It is translated as CASSPPMGRSTDTQYF.